This T cell receptor beta chain was documented in a study of shared T cell receptors in the human thymus (dated by TCRdb to the early 2020s). Background on the whole study: The study examined how the human thymus generates shared, self-reactive T-cell receptor alpha chains.

There are 15 amino acids in the CDR3, from cysteine to phenylalanine inclusive. Of the read, only the CDR3 DNA is kept; its 45 bases are in frame from base 1. Per the germline V gene, SGHTA is the CDR1 and FQGNSA is the CDR2. V has 1 base trimmed and J has 2 bases trimmed; junction bases matching no gene number 3. Notes on this clone: This clone's antigen is unknown. No much larger clonotype is one base removed from it; base qualities were not supplied.

The library was generated by the immunoSEQ multiplex PCR assay. The table comes from immuneACCESS by way of TCRdb, which keeps in-frame sequences with V and J called. Part of the clones is missing from these tables; in studies checked, under half for an unresolved V gene and the rest for unknown reasons. This sample is represented by some 400,000 clones; 85% to 95% of them were singletons. The ten most abundant clones make up approximately 0.02% of the sample. The specimen was thymocytes. The rearrangement combines TRBV7-2 with TRBJ2-3, with 7 central nucleotides matching TRBD2. The origin of this receptor is a human donor. CDR3 loop: CASSLEAGNTDTQYF. The nucleotide sequence reads as follows: TGTGCCAGCAGCTTAGAAGCGGGGAACACAGATACGCAGTATTTT. Reference TRBV7-2 and TRBJ2-3 proteins supply the regions before and after the CDR3; the full variable domain is: GAGVSQSPSNKVTEKGKDVELRCDPISGHTALYWYRQSLGQGLEFLIYFQGNSAPDKSGLPSDRFSAERTGGSVSTLTIQRTQQEDSAVYLCASSLEAGNTDTQYFGPGTRLTVL.